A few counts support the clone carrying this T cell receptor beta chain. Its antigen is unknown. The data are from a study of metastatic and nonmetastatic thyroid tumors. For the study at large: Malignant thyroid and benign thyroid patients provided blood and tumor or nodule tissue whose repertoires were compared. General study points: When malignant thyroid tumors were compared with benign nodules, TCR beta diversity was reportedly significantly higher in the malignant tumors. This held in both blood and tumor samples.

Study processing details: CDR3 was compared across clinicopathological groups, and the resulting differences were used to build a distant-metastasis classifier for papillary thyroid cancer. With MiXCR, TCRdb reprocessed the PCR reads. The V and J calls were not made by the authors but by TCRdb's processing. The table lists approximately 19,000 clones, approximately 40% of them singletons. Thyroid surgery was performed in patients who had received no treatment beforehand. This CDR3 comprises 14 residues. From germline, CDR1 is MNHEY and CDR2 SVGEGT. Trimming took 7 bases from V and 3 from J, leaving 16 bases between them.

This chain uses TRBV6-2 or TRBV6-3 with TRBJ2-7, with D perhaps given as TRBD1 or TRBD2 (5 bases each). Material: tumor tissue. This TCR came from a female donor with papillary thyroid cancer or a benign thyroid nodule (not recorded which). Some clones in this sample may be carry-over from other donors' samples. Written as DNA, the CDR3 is TGTGCCAGCAAACTCCGGGACGCTTACTACGAGCAGTACTTC. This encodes CASKLRDAYYEQYF.